This T cell receptor (beta chain) was retrieved from a study of identical twins' blood T cells. Study at large: Some 48 million reads came from about 12 libraries, six alpha, six beta.

This clonotype occurred a few times. Antigen: not known. Each TCR cDNA library carried sample-specific barcodes on both ends. In the original analysis: Per-library CDR3 reads ranged about 2 to 3.6 million; clonotypes, ~90,000 to ~550,000. Each CDR3 protein gets one entry after TCRdb re-called the 5' RACE reads with MiXCR. TCRdb, not the authors, supplied the V and J calls. The sample holds 300,000 to 400,000 distinct CDR3 sequences; 28% are singletons and the top ten take 5.5% to 6.5%. Germline V gene lookup returns CDR1 WSHSY and CDR2 SAAADI. The CDR3 spans 16 residues. V lost 9 bases to trimming and J lost 8 bases; unmatched junction nucleotides: 10. Study results and caveats: Top TCRbeta clonotypes were shared more with twin than unrelated donors.

The J gene is TRBJ2-1, the V gene TRBV10-2; 16 bases are a match to TRBD2. The sequence came from a woman aged 18 to 55 in good health. Sequenced: PBMCs. This CDR3 is CASSGTSGRAYYEQFF. The DNA for the CDR3 is TGCGCCAGTTCCGGGACTAGCGGGAGGGCATATTATGAGCAGTTCTTC.